This paragraph covers one TCR beta chain sequence. The data derive from a study of patients and donors after allogeneic stem cell transplantation. MiXCR, run by TCRdb on the RT-PCR reads, gives a single entry per CDR3 protein. The sample contains about 400,000 distinct CDR3 sequences, 16% of which appear only once. V lost 6 bases to trimming and J lost 3 bases, with 11 bases between them. Germline loops: CDR1 MNHEY, CDR2 SMNVEV (reference sequence). The CDR3 covers 14 residues. Sequencing used blood, either unsorted or a sorted T cell fraction (not recorded which). The chain combines TRBV27 with TRBJ2-2, with D perhaps TRBD2 (6 bases). This clonotype was sampled from a human donor who was either an allogeneic HSCT recipient or a stem cell or donor lymphocyte infusion donor (not recorded which). It is not recorded whose cells these are; they may come from a transplant donor. The CDR3 DNA follows: TGTGCCAGCAGCTCCGGGAGAGACACCGGGGAGCTGTTTTTT. Its protein product is CASSSGRDTGELFF.